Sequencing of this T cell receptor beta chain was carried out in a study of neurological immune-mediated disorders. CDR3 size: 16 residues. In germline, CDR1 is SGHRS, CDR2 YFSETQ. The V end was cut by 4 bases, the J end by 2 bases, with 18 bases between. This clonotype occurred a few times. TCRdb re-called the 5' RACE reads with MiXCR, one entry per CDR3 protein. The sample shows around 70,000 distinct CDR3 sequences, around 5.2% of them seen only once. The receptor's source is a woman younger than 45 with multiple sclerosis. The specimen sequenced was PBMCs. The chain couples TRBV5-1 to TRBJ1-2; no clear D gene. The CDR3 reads CASSGREESPNYGYTF. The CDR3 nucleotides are TGCGCCAGCAGCGGGAGGGAAGAATCCCCCAACTATGGCTACACCTTC.